Each of the 16 T cell receptor beta chains below was sequenced from the same sample in a study of spatial heterogeneity in lung cancer. Time point indicated: sample taken at primary tumor resection. The input material, whole RNA from tumor, nontumor lung or frozen PBMC, was sequenced unsorted. TCRdb analysed the 5' RACE reads with MiXCR anew, one entry per CDR3 protein. The sample has about 11,000 distinct CDR3 sequences, around 6.9% seen once. The sample here was PBMCs, taken at surgery. Receptor source: a male donor with early-stage non-small cell lung cancer.

In its sample, this clonotype was seen many times. This beta chain represents an off-target read in a library built for alpha chains; its size is of limited meaning. The J gene is TRBJ2-7, the V gene TRBV28; the match to TRBD2 covers 14 bases. There are 17 residues in the CDR3. V trimming: 5 bases; J trimming: 6 bases; junction bases outside the gene matches: 12. Germline CDR1 and CDR2: MDHEN and SYDVKM. The CDR3 nucleotides are TGTGCCAGCAGTCCCGCCGGACTAGCGGGAGGTTCATCCGAGCAGTACTTC. Protein sequence: CASSPAGLAGGSSEQYF.

To note about this clonotype: As an off-target read in a library built for alpha chains, this beta chain has a frequency of little significance. The chain links TRBV11-2 to TRBJ1-1, with D hard to call. CDR1 and CDR2 from the germline V gene are SGHAT and FQNNGV. The germline V and J ends were trimmed by 6 bases and 5 bases, with 10 bases remaining between them. This CDR3 is 12 amino acids long. The CDR3 here is CASRLRKTEAFF. CDR3 coding DNA: TGTGCCAGCAGACTGAGGAAAACTGAAGCTTTCTTT.

To note about this clonotype: This beta chain is an unintended read in a library built for alpha chains; its size means little. This chain uses TRBV20-1 with TRBJ1-6, with D perhaps TRBD1 (6 bases). The CDR3 runs to 15 residues. The germline gives CDR1 DFQATT, CDR2 SNEGSKA (reference sequence). V gave up 0 bases and J gave up 5 bases, with 11 bases separating them. CDR3 in amino acids: CSARDLEGDNSPLHF. The CDR3 DNA reads TGCAGTGCTAGAGATCTGGAGGGGGATAATTCACCCCTCCACTTT.

Points on this clonotype: This beta chain slipped into a library made for alpha chains as a stray read, so its size is not meaningful. This chain uses TRBV7-9 with TRBJ2-7; maybe TRBD1 (6 bases). Trimming left V 4 bases short and J 6 bases short, with 19 bases between. The CDR3 extends over 15 amino acids. In germline, CDR1 is SEHNR, CDR2 FQNEAQ (reference sequence). This chain's CDR3 is CASSSPGHSVPEQYF. The CDR3 DNA follows: TGTGCCAGCAGCTCCCCGGGACATTCGGTGCCCGAGCAGTACTTC.

This clonotype was seen a few times. Since it is a stray read in a library aimed at alpha chains, this beta chain has a size that is not meaningful. The V call is TRBV20-1, the J call TRBJ2-5; no definite D call. Germline V gene data show CDR1 as DFQATT and CDR2 as SNEGSKA (reference sequence). V was cut by 4 bases and J by 3 bases, with 12 bases left in between. There are 13 residues in the CDR3. This CDR3 reads CSANREPKETQYF. CDR3 nucleotides: TGCAGTGCTAACCGCGAACCCAAAGAGACCCAGTACTTC.

This clonotype was found a few times. This beta chain came through as a stray read in a library set up for alpha chains, and its size says little. CDR3 protein: CASSQSTDTQYF. The CDR3 nucleotides are TGCGCCAGCAGTCAATCCACAGATACGCAGTATTTT. The rearrangement uses TRBV23-1 and TRBJ2-3, with unresolved D. TRBV23-1 is an ORF for which the function is uncertain. V was cut by 0 bases and J by 2 bases, with 0 bases left in between. This CDR3 spans 12 amino acids.

The table lists this clonotype with many counts. A library prepared for alpha chains yielded this beta chain as an off-target read; its size is of little meaning. V gene TRBV7-3 combines with J gene TRBJ2-3, with D possibly matching TRBD1 (6 bases). V was trimmed by 4 bases and J by 3 bases, leaving 11 bases between them. The CDR3 spans 14 residues. Germline assignment: CDR1 SGHTA and CDR2 FQGTGA. The DNA for the CDR3 is TGTGCCAGCAGCTCACAGGGTTGGACAGATACGCAGTATTTT. This sequence encodes CASSSQGWTDTQYF.

In its sample, this clonotype was seen many times. This beta chain turned up in a library designed for alpha chains; as an off-target read, its abundance says little. V usage is TRBV29-1 and J usage is TRBJ2-6; D not resolved. V gave up 7 bases and J gave up 3 bases, with 13 bases separating them. Germline loops: CDR1 SQVTM, CDR2 ANQGSEA. This CDR3 has 14 residues. This CDR3 reads CSALIGGGANVLTF. DNA of the CDR3: TGCAGCGCCTTGATAGGTGGTGGGGCCAACGTCCTGACTTTC. Combining the CDR3 with reference TRBV29-1 and TRBJ2-6 gives the whole variable domain SAVISQKPSRDICQRGTSLTIQCQVDSQVTMMFWYRQQPGQSLTLIATANQGSEATYESGFVIDKFPISRPNLTFSTLTVSNMSPEDSSIYLCSALIGGGANVLTFGAGSRLTVL.

This clonotype has at least ten counts. The library was designed around alpha chains, so this beta chain is a stray read whose abundance carries little weight. This chain connects TRBV20-1 to TRBJ1-5, with D unclear. V dropped 6 bases and J dropped 1 base, with 22 bases sitting between them. CDR3 length equals 17 residues. CDR1 and CDR2 (germline): DFQATT, SNEGSKA (reference sequence). The CDR3 region is CSAKVGYESTSNQPQHF. Written as DNA, the CDR3 is TGCAGTGCCAAAGTCGGGTACGAGAGCACCAGCAATCAGCCCCAGCATTTT.

This clonotype has ten or more counts. This beta chain is an off-target read within a library intended for alpha chains, so its frequency means little. The chain uses TRBV10-3 and TRBJ1-1; tentative D call: TRBD1 (6 bases). The CDR3 is made up of 12 amino acids. The V end was cut by 10 bases, the J end by 3 bases, with 12 bases between. Germline V lookup: CDR1 ENHRY, CDR2 SYGVKD. DNA of the CDR3: TGTGCCACTTCACAGGGAGACACTGAAGCTTTCTTT. This translates into CATSQGDTEAFF.

Many counts were recorded for this clonotype. This beta chain lies outside the target of a library built for alpha chains; its clone size means little. V usage is TRBV7-8 and J usage is TRBJ2-5; TRBD1 matches at 9 bases. With 2 bases clipped from V and 3 bases from J, the junction kept 7 bases outside the gene matches. Germline lookup yields CDR1 SGHVS and CDR2 FQNEAQ. This CDR3 is 16 amino acids long. The CDR3 spells CASSLSWTGVEETQYF. In DNA, the CDR3 is TGTGCCAGCAGCTTAAGTTGGACAGGGGTTGAAGAGACCCAGTACTTC.

This clonotype was seen many times. This beta chain is a stray sequence in a library constructed for alpha chains; its clone size is not meaningful. The rearrangement uses TRBV2 and TRBJ2-7; D is perhaps TRBD1 (8 bases). The V gene's germline CDR1 is SNHLY and CDR2 FYNNEI. The CDR3 is 15 residues long. The ends were cut back, 6 bases at V and 3 bases at J, with 18 bases in the middle. DNA for the CDR3: TGTGCCAGCAGAATCACAGGGGGGGGAAGCTACGAGCAGTACTTC. This translates into CASRITGGGSYEQYF.

This clonotype was seen many times. This beta chain turned up in a library designed for alpha chains; as an off-target read, its abundance says little. The gene calls are TRBV29-1 and TRBJ1-4; the D is unclear. The CDR3 has 13 amino acids. Trimming shortened V by 0 bases and J by 7 bases, and 9 bases separated the two germline ends. Looked up from germline, CDR1 is SQVTM and CDR2 is ANQGSEA. For the CDR3, the DNA is TGCAGCGTTGAAGAGTGGGAGGGTGAAAAACTGTTTTTT. It translates to CSVEEWEGEKLFF.

This clonotype has ten or more counts. In a library made to pick up alpha chains, this beta chain is a stray read with a size that means little. The J gene is TRBJ2-5, the V gene TRBV29-1, with a weak D call TRBD2 (5 bases). The length of the CDR3 is 12 residues. The V gene's germline CDR1 is SQVTM and CDR2 ANQGSEA. The V end was cut by 8 bases, the J end by 5 bases, with 15 bases between. CDR3 bases: TGCAGCCTCTGGGGAGCGGAGGAGACCCAGTACTTC. It codes for CSLWGAEETQYF.

This clonotype has a count of ten or more. This beta chain represents an off-target read in a library built for alpha chains; its size is of limited meaning. This chain links TRBV5-1 with TRBJ2-1, with 9 bases fitting TRBD2. Germline CDR1 is SGHRS and CDR2 is YFSETQ. V shed 7 bases and J 0 bases; nucleotides not matched to a gene: 5. There are 15 residues in the CDR3. The chain's CDR3 is CASGKAGGSYNEQFF. The CDR3 DNA follows: TGCGCCAGCGGAAAAGCGGGGGGCTCCTACAATGAGCAGTTCTTC. Full variable domain (rest looked up from reference TRBV5-1 and TRBJ2-1): KAGVTQTPRYLIKTRGQQVTLSCSPISGHRSVSWYQQTPGQGLQFLFEYFSETQRNKGNFPGRFSGRQFSNSRSEMNVSTLELGDSALYLCASGKAGGSYNEQFFGPGTRLTVL.

In this sample, this clonotype turned up many times. Because the library targeted alpha chains, this beta chain is an off-target read whose size means little. V and J are TRBV3-1 and TRBJ2-1; D tentatively fits TRBD1 or TRBD2 (5 bases each). The germline V gene encodes CDR1 LGHDT and CDR2 YNNKEL (reference sequence). The CDR3 has 13 amino acids. The V and J ends lost 1 base and 11 bases respectively, with 12 bases between them. CDR3 in DNA: TGTGCCAGCAGCCAAGTAACGGGACGACAGCAGTTCTTC. It yields the protein CASSQVTGRQQFF.